A single sample is the source of the 32 T cell receptor beta chains below, sequenced in a study of cytomegalovirus exposure and HLA in healthy donors. Here immunoSEQ multiplex PCR was the method, and the copy in TCRdb shows in-frame clones only, minus some. This sample has 250,000 to 350,000 clones, with about 90% found just once. The sample consisted of PBMCs. These receptor sequences come from a woman in her thirties in good health and CMV-seropositive.

In this sample, this clone turned up a few times. This chain joins TRBV2 and TRBJ1-5, with D perhaps TRBD1 (5 bases). Germline lookup yields CDR1 SNHLY and CDR2 FYNNEI. Trimming took off 6 bases at V and 5 bases at J, with 8 bases between the two ends. CDR3 length: 12 amino acids. The CDR3: CASSGTDQPQHF. The DNA of the CDR3 is TGTGCCAGCAGCGGGACTGATCAGCCCCAGCATTTT. The variable domain in full, completed from reference TRBV2 and TRBJ1-5, reads EPEVTQTPSHQVTQMGQEVILRCVPISNHLYFYWYRQILGQKVEFLVSFYNNEISEKSEIFDDQFSVERPDGSNFTLKIRSTKLEDSAMYFCASSGTDQPQHFGDGTRLSIL.

V is TRBV27 and J is TRBJ2-1; D may match TRBD1 or TRBD2 (5 bases each). The CDR3 has 14 amino acids. The germline V gene has CDR1 MNHEY and CDR2 SMNVEV (reference sequence). V was pared by 3 bases and J by 9 bases, with 15 bases between. CDR3 in amino acids: CASSLGELNFEQFF. CDR3 DNA: TGTGCCAGCAGTTTGGGGGAGCTAAACTTTGAGCAGTTCTTC.

This chain links TRBV6-1 with TRBJ1-3; D might be TRBD1 (6 bases). Trimming left V 2 bases short and J 2 bases short, with 10 bases between. The germline V gene encodes CDR1 MNHNS and CDR2 SASEGT. CDR3 length equals 15 residues. Here the CDR3 reads CASSETGSPGNTIYF. The DNA for the CDR3 is TGTGCCAGCAGTGAAACAGGGTCGCCTGGAAACACCATATATTTT.

The J gene is TRBJ2-7, the V gene TRBV6-1; 11 bases align to TRBD1. V shed 7 bases and J 5 bases; nucleotides not matched to a gene: 7. From germline, CDR1 is MNHNS and CDR2 SASEGT. The CDR3 sequence is 14 residues long. The CDR3 loop is CASTEGQGGNEQYF. The DNA of the CDR3 is TGTGCCAGCACAGAGGGACAGGGGGGGAACGAGCAGTACTTC.

The J gene is TRBJ1-3, the V gene TRBV9; weak D call: TRBD1 (5 bases). Trimming removed 0 bases from V and 2 bases from J, with 6 bases in between. CDR1 SGDLS and CDR2 YYNGEE come from the germline V gene. The CDR3 has 14 residues. The DNA for the CDR3 is TGTGCCAGCAGCGTAGCGGGGCCTGGAAACACCATATATTTT. Residues: CASSVAGPGNTIYF.

The rearrangement uses TRBV5-1 and TRBJ1-1; weak D call: TRBD1 (6 bases). Looked up from germline, CDR1 is SGHRS and CDR2 is YFSETQ. Trimming cost V 6 bases and J 0 bases, with 15 bases left between them. The CDR3 length is 15 residues. CDR3 sequence (DNA): TGCGCCAGCAACCCCCGGGACAAAATGAACACTGAAGCTTTCTTT. Encoded protein: CASNPRDKMNTEAFF.

This chain connects TRBV27 to TRBJ2-7; 7 bases align to TRBD2. Looked up from germline, CDR1 is MNHEY and CDR2 is SMNVEV (reference sequence). The CDR3 length is 15 residues. With 9 bases clipped from V and 0 bases from J, the junction kept 11 bases outside the gene matches. The CDR3 DNA reads TGTGCCAGGGATTTTAACGGCGGGAGCTCCTACGAGCAGTACTTC. Protein product: CARDFNGGSSYEQYF.

CDR3 in amino acids: CASSLMGVFYEQYF. The CDR3 nucleotides are TGTGCCAGCAGTTTAATGGGTGTGTTCTACGAGCAGTACTTC. The genes are TRBV27 and TRBJ2-7, with unresolved D. Germline CDR1 MNHEY, CDR2 SMNVEV (reference sequence). Between the trimmed V and J ends, which lost 2 bases and 3 bases, there was a span of 11 bases. There are 14 residues in the CDR3.

This clone was seen only a few times. This rearrangement joins TRBV6-5 to TRBJ2-7; possible D gene TRBD2, 5 bases. The V end was cut by 6 bases, the J end by 0 bases, with 12 bases between. CDR1 and CDR2 from the germline V gene are MNHEY and SVGAGI. The CDR3 has 14 residues. CDR3 nucleotides: TGTGCCAGCAGGAGGGCCCCTTTCTCCTACGAGCAGTACTTC. Its protein product is CASRRAPFSYEQYF.

Of note for this clone: The sample contains more than one DNA sequence encoding this CDR3. J is TRBJ2-3 and V is TRBV9; D is ambiguous. V lost 2 bases to trimming and J lost 6 bases, with 4 bases between them. There are 11 residues in the CDR3. Germline CDR1 is SGDLS and CDR2 is YYNGEE. The CDR3 DNA sequence: TGTGCCAGCAGCGTGGCTGATACGCAGTATTTT. It yields the protein CASSVADTQYF.

This chain joins TRBV19 and TRBJ2-7; either TRBD1 or TRBD2 may supply D (5 bases each). The CDR3 consists of 15 residues. Germline V gene lookup returns CDR1 LNHDA and CDR2 SQIVND (reference sequence). Trimming took off 3 bases at V and 3 bases at J, with 15 bases between the two ends. CDR3 in DNA: TGTGCCAGTAGTATGGGACGAGGATTGAACTACGAGCAGTACTTC. Its translation is CASSMGRGLNYEQYF.

The chain is built from TRBV29-1 and TRBJ1-2; a weak D match, TRBD1 (5 bases). This CDR3 region has 15 residues. Germline CDR1 is SQVTM and CDR2 is ANQGSEA. The V end was cut by 3 bases, the J end by 2 bases, with 16 bases between. CDR3 sequence reads: CSVDPGGDMNYGYTF. The CDR3 coding sequence is TGCAGCGTTGACCCCGGGGGAGACATGAACTATGGCTACACCTTC.

With respect to this clone: The sample carries other DNA sequences with the same CDR3. The chain's CDR3 is CASSQEGYGYTF. The DNA of the CDR3 is TGCGCCAGCAGCCAAGAAGGCTATGGCTACACCTTC. The chain links TRBV4-1 to TRBJ1-2, with unresolved D. The CDR3 loop spans 12 amino acids. The ends were cut back, 0 bases at V and 4 bases at J, with 3 bases in the middle. CDR1 is MGHRA, CDR2 YSYEKL, per germline.

V is TRBV4-1 and J is TRBJ2-7; D gene uncertain. The V gene lost 1 base and the J gene lost 3 bases, with 13 bases spanning the gap. The CDR3 spans 15 residues. Germline V gene sequence: CDR1 MGHRA, CDR2 YSYEKL. The CDR3 DNA reads TGCGCCAGCAGCCAAGGCCACGTAACGGGCTACGAGCAGTACTTC. Encoded protein: CASSQGHVTGYEQYF.

This rearrangement joins TRBV10-1 to TRBJ2-3; 7 positions agree with TRBD1. Germline V gives CDR1 WNHNN, CDR2 SYGVQD (reference sequence). CDR3 size: 15 residues. Germline trimming cut 5 bases from V and 3 bases from J; bases unmatched to any gene: 8. The CDR3 region has the DNA TGCGCCAGCAGTCCCGGACAGGAGCCTACAGATACGCAGTATTTT. It codes for CASSPGQEPTDTQYF.

V gene TRBV7-2 combines with J gene TRBJ1-2; maybe TRBD1 (5 bases). The CDR3 consists of 14 residues. Looked up from germline, CDR1 is SGHTA and CDR2 is FQGNSA. V lost 5 bases, J lost 6 bases, and 16 bases lay in between. In nucleotides, the CDR3 is TGTGCCAGCAGCCCCCAAGACAGCTTTGATGGCTACACCTTC. It specifies CASSPQDSFDGYTF.

The rearrangement uses TRBV9 and TRBJ2-1; D gene ambiguous. The V end lost 0 bases, the J end lost 6 bases, and 10 bases lay between the germline ends. This CDR3 region has 14 residues. Germline lookup yields CDR1 SGDLS and CDR2 YYNGEE. This CDR3 reads CASSVEGAINEQFF. The CDR3 DNA reads as TGTGCCAGCAGCGTAGAAGGAGCGATCAATGAGCAGTTCTTC.

The V call is TRBV29-1, the J call TRBJ2-1, with D unresolved. V lost 3 bases and J 4 bases, leaving 10 bases between the germline ends. Germline V gene sequence: CDR1 SQVTM, CDR2 ANQGSEA. The CDR3 is 13 amino acids. CDR3 coding DNA: TGCAGCGTTGATCAGTACAGTTACAATGAGCAGTTCTTC. Translating gives CSVDQYSYNEQFF.

The chain uses TRBV18 and TRBJ2-5, with 8 bases fitting TRBD1. The length of the CDR3 is 17 residues. CDR1 KGHSH and CDR2 LQKENI come from the germline V gene. The V and J ends lost 2 bases and 4 bases, in that order; junction bases with no gene match: 12. The chain's CDR3 is CASSPDPVDRVGETQYF. The CDR3 DNA is TGTGCCAGCTCACCAGACCCGGTGGACAGGGTGGGAGAGACCCAGTACTTC.

CDR3 sequence (DNA): TGTGCCAGCAGTTTTGAAGGCAGATTTAGCACAGATACGCAGTATTTT. It translates to CASSFEGRFSTDTQYF. This sequence joins TRBV28 and TRBJ2-3, with D unresolved. Looked up from germline, CDR1 is MDHEN and CDR2 is SYDVKM. This CDR3 spans 16 amino acids. Trimming removed 3 bases from V and 0 bases from J, with 13 bases in between.

As DNA, the CDR3 is TGCACCAGCAGCCAAGGCCCAGGGTTCTATGGCTACACCTTC. Translating it yields CTSSQGPGFYGYTF. J is TRBJ1-2 and V is TRBV1; no DNA check was done on the table's D call, TRBD1. TRBV1 is assigned pseudogene status. The CDR3 totals 14 residues.

The chain carries TRBV4-2 and TRBJ2-4; 15 nucleotides line up with TRBD2. V was clipped by 4 bases and J by 6 bases; unmatched bases: 1. The CDR3 is 15 residues long. CDR1 LGHNA and CDR2 YNFKEQ come from the germline V gene. The CDR3 nucleotides are TGTGCCAGCAGCCGGACTAGCGGGGGGGGAAACATTCAGTACTTC. Translating it yields CASSRTSGGGNIQYF.

This chain links TRBV27 with TRBJ1-1; a weak D match, TRBD1 (5 bases). CDR1 and CDR2 from the germline V gene are MNHEY and SMNVEV (reference sequence). This CDR3 spans 12 amino acids. V lost 5 bases and J 9 bases, leaving 13 bases between the germline ends. CDR3 sequence: CASSQQEGKAFF. In DNA form, the CDR3 reads TGTGCCAGCAGTCAGCAGGAGGGGAAAGCTTTCTTT.

The V call is TRBV19, the J call TRBJ2-3, with 14 bases fitting TRBD2. Germline loops: CDR1 LNHDA, CDR2 SQIVND (reference sequence). The trim removed 3 bases at V and 6 bases at J, leaving 5 bases unmatched. This CDR3 is built from 16 residues. In DNA, the CDR3 is TGTGCCAGTAGTATCGGGACTAGCGGGAGCCCCGATACGCAGTATTTT. This gives the protein CASSIGTSGSPDTQYF.

This chain joins TRBV29-1 and TRBJ2-1; D might be TRBD2 (6 bases). The CDR3 length is 12 residues. Germline V gene data show CDR1 as SQVTM and CDR2 as ANQGSEA. Between the trimmed V and J ends, which lost 3 bases and 7 bases, there was a span of 10 bases. CDR3 sequence (DNA): TGCAGCGTTGAGCGGGATCTAAATGAGCAGTTCTTC. The encoded protein is CSVERDLNEQFF.

This sequence joins TRBV6-5 and TRBJ2-7; D may match TRBD1 or TRBD2 (5 bases each). V was pared by 2 bases and J by 2 bases, with 10 bases between. Germline values: CDR1 MNHEY, CDR2 SVGAGI. The CDR3 extends over 14 amino acids. CDR3: CASSYHGDPYEQYF. In DNA, the CDR3 is TGTGCCAGCAGTTACCATGGGGACCCCTACGAGCAGTACTTC.

A note on this clone: The CDR3 does not end in the conserved phenylalanine or tryptophan, so this is likely a read error. No DNA is shown, since the ends of the CDR3 on it are uncertain; the CDR3 is the one TCRdb lists. This chain connects TRBV21-1 to TRBJ1-1; the D call TRBD1 from the table was never checked on the DNA. TRBV21-1 is a known pseudogene. The CDR3 length is 10 residues, termini included. CDR3 region: CASSKEDGLS.

The rearrangement joins TRBV27 to TRBJ1-5; D is ambiguous. The CDR3 has 15 amino acids. Germline V gives CDR1 MNHEY, CDR2 SMNVEV (reference sequence). Between the trimmed V and J ends, which lost 5 bases and 0 bases, there was a span of 11 bases. DNA for the CDR3: TGTGCCAGCAGTCCCTTAAGGTATAGCAATCAGCCCCAGCATTTT. Translated, it gives CASSPLRYSNQPQHF.

This clone came up once. The chain has TRBV5-1 and TRBJ2-7; D may be TRBD2 (5 bases). Trimming left V 0 bases short and J 4 bases short, with 11 bases between. The CDR3 extends over 14 amino acids. Germline CDR1 reads SGHRS; CDR2 reads YFSETQ. CDR3 region: CASSLGPGSYEQYF. In DNA form, the CDR3 reads TGCGCCAGCAGCTTGGGGCCGGGATCGTACGAGCAGTACTTC.

J is TRBJ1-1 and V is TRBV28, with 7 bases that match TRBD1. V shed 5 bases, J shed 0 bases, and the junction held 6 bases outside the gene matches. Germline V gene data show CDR1 as MDHEN and CDR2 as SYDVKM. The CDR3 totals 15 residues. The CDR3 sequence is CASSLRGFMNTEAFF. The CDR3 coding sequence is TGTGCCAGCAGTCTCAGGGGGTTCATGAACACTGAAGCTTTCTTT.

The genes are TRBV5-4 and TRBJ2-5; D is undetermined. V was cut by 0 bases and J by 1 base, with 10 bases left in between. Germline V gene data show CDR1 as SGHNT and CDR2 as YYREEE (reference sequence). This CDR3 region has 15 residues. DNA of the CDR3: TGTGCCAGCAGCTTGGGTTCCCACCCCCAAGAGACCCAGTACTTC. Protein product: CASSLGSHPQETQYF.

V and J are TRBV19 and TRBJ1-5; D not certain. The ends were cut back, 2 bases at V and 10 bases at J, with 9 bases in the middle. Germline assignment: CDR1 LNHDA and CDR2 SQIVND (reference sequence). This CDR3 region has 12 residues. CDR3 nucleotide sequence: TGTGCCAGTAGTATACTTCAGCGACCCCAGCATTTT. Translation gives CASSILQRPQHF.